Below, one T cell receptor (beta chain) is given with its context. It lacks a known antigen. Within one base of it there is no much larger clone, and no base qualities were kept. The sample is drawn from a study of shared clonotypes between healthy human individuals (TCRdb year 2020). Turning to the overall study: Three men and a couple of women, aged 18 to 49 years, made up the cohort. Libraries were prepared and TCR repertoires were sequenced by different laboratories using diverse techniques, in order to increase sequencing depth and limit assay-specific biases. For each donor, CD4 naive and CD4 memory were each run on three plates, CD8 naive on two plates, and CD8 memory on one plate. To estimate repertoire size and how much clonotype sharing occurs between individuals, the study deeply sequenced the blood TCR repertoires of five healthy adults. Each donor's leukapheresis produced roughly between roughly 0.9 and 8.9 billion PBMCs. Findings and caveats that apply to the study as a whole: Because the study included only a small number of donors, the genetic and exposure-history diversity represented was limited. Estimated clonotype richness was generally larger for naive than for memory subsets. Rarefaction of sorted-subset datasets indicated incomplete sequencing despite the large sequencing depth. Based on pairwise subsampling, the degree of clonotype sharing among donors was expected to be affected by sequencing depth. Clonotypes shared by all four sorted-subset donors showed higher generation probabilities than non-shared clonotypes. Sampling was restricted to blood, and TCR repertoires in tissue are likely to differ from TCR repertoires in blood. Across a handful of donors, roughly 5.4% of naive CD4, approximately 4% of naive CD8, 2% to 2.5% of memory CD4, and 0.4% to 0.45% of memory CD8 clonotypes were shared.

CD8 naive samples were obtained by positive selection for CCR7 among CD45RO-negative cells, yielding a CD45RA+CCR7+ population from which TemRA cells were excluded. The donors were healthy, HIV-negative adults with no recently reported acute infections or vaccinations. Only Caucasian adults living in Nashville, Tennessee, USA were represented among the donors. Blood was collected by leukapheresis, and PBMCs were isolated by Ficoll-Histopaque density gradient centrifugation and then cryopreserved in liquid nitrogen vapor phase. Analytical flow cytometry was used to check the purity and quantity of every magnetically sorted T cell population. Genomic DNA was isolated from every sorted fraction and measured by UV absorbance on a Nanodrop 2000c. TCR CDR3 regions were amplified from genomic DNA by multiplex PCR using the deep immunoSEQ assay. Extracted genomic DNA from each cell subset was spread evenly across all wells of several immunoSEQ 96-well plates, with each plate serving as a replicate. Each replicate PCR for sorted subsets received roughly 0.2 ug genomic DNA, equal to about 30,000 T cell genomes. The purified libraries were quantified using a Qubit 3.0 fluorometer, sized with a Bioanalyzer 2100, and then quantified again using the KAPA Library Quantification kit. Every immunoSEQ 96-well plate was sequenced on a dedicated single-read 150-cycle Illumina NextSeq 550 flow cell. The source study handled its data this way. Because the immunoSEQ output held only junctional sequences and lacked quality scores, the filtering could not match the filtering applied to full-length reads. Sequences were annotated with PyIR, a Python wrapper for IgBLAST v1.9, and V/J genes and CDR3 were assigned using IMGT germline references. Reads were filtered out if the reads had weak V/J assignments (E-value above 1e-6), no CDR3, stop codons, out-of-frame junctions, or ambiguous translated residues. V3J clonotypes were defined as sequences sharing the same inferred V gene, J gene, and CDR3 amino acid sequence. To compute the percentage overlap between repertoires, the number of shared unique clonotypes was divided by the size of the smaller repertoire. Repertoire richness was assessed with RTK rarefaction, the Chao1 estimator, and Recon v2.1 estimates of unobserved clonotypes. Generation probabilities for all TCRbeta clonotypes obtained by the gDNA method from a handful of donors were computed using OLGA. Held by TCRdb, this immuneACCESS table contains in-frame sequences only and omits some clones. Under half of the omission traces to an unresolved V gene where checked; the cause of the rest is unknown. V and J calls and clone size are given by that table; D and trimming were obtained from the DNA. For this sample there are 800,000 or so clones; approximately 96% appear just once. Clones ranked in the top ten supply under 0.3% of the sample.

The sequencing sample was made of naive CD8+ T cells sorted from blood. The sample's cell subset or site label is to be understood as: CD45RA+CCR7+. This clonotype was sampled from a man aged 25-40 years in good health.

In nucleotide form, the sequence is TGTGCCAGCAGTCTTACCCGACAGGGCGTAGAGACCCAGTACTTC. Its amino acids are CASSLTRQGVETQYF. The rearrangement joined TRBV6-1 to TRBJ2-5, with TRBD1 matching 7 junction bases. Including the terminal cysteine and phenylalanine, the CDR3 comprises 15 residues. The sequence is cut down to CDR3 DNA, 45 bases in frame from base 1. V has 5 bases trimmed and J has 4 bases trimmed; junction bases matching no gene number 10. Via the germline V gene, CDR1 is MNHNS and CDR2 SASEGT.